The 18 T cell receptor beta chains listed next were all sequenced from one sample in a study of blood T cell repertoires in COVID-19. Only in-frame clones appear in the TCRdb table, and some are missing; sequencing was by immunoSEQ multiplex PCR. This sample has some 250,000 clones, with about 80% found just once. The material sequenced was peripheral blood. Receptors were obtained from a woman over 75 with acute or convalescent COVID-19.

This sequence joins TRBV19 and TRBJ1-1; possible D gene TRBD1, 6 bases. This CDR3 has 15 residues. Deletions cut 1 base from V and 10 bases from J, with 19 bases between. The germline CDR1 and CDR2 sequences are LNHDA and SQIVND (reference sequence). CDR3 protein: CASSIATGRGRSAFF. CDR3 in DNA: TGTGCCAGTAGTATAGCGACTGGCAGGGGCCGATCAGCTTTCTTT.

The chain recombines TRBV7-9 with TRBJ1-6; unclear D gene. The germline CDR1 and CDR2 sequences are SEHNR and FQNEAQ (reference sequence). The CDR3 is 15 amino acids. Trimming cost V 1 base and J 5 bases, with 9 bases left between them. The CDR3 is CASSLGRLNNSPLHF. CDR3 nucleotides: TGTGCCAGCAGCTTAGGCAGACTGAATAATTCACCCCTCCACTTT.

Only a few counts were recorded for this clone. J is TRBJ1-4 and V is TRBV4-3, with D uncertain. The V gene's germline CDR1 is LGHNA and CDR2 YSLEER. V was clipped by 0 bases and J by 5 bases, with 10 bases between them. The CDR3 runs 15 residues. The CDR3, as DNA: TGCGCCAGCAGCCAAGATAGCCTCGGCAATGAAAAACTGTTTTTT. It is translated as CASSQDSLGNEKLFF.

J is TRBJ2-1 and V is TRBV18; 13 bases fit TRBD2. The CDR3 has 16 amino acids. Germline CDR1 is KGHSH and CDR2 is LQKENI. V gave up 5 bases and J gave up 4 bases; unmatched junction bases: 5. CDR3 in amino acids: CASSSGLAGAYNEQFF. Here the CDR3 DNA reads TGTGCCAGCTCATCCGGACTAGCGGGAGCATACAATGAGCAGTTCTTC.

This clone has just one count. The chain links TRBV5-4 to TRBJ2-2; D not certain. Trimming cost V 4 bases and J 1 base, with 14 bases left between them. The CDR3 totals 16 residues. The germline CDR1 and CDR2 sequences are SGHNT and YYREEE (reference sequence). The CDR3 nucleotides are TGTGCCAGCAGCCCCTTGGCAGGTCTGAACACCGGGGAGCTGTTTTTT. Amino acid sequence: CASSPLAGLNTGELFF. Combining the CDR3 with reference TRBV5-4 and TRBJ2-2 gives the whole variable domain ETGVTQSPTHLIKTRGQQVTLRCSSQSGHNTVSWYQQALGQGPQFIFQYYREEENGRGNFPPRFSGLQFPNYSSELNVNALELDDSALYLCASSPLAGLNTGELFFGEGSRLTVL.

About this clone: Other DNA sequences from this sample encode an identical CDR3 as well. The chain carries TRBV18 and TRBJ1-1; 8 positions match TRBD1. The CDR3 covers 14 residues. Germline CDR1 KGHSH, CDR2 LQKENI. V shed 6 bases, J shed 1 base, and the junction held 4 bases outside the gene matches. As DNA, the CDR3 is TGTGCCAGCTCGCCTCAGGGGGCGAACACTGAAGCTTTCTTT. Its translation is CASSPQGANTEAFF.

The J gene is TRBJ1-2, the V gene TRBV6-5; a weak D match, TRBD1 (6 bases). In germline, CDR1 is MNHEY, CDR2 SVGAGI. This CDR3 has 15 residues. V dropped 5 bases and J dropped 8 bases, with 21 bases sitting between them. CDR3 loop: CASSPHAEQGQGYTF. The DNA for the CDR3 is TGTGCCAGCAGTCCCCATGCGGAACAGGGTCAGGGCTACACCTTC.

This chain uses TRBV3-1 (or the pseudogene TRBV3-2) with TRBJ2-7; the match to TRBD2 covers 7 bases. The CDR3 has 15 amino acids. The trim removed 1 base at V and 2 bases at J, leaving 5 bases unmatched. Germline V gene sequence: CDR1 LGHDT, CDR2 YNNKEL (reference sequence). In DNA, the CDR3 is TGTGCCAGCAGCCAAGGGTCTAGCGGAACCTACGAGCAGTACTTC. It codes for CASSQGSSGTYEQYF.

The chain has TRBV7-2 and TRBJ2-5, with TRBD1 identical over 11 bases. This CDR3 is built from 15 residues. CDR1 and CDR2 (germline): SGHTA, FQGNSA. Unmatched junction bases numbered 4, after V lost 2 bases and J lost 5 bases. The CDR3 here is CASSLRTGGAETQYF. In nucleotides, the CDR3 is TGTGCCAGCAGCTTACGGACAGGGGGCGCGGAGACCCAGTACTTC.

The sample holds a few counts of this clone. The CDR3 DNA follows: TGTGCCAGCAGCCGGGGACTAGCGGGAGGGAAAGGGGCAGATACGCAGTATTTT. Translated: CASSRGLAGGKGADTQYF. The chain is built from TRBV5-4 and TRBJ2-3; 16 bases are shared with TRBD2. The V segment lost 4 bases and the J segment 4 bases; nucleotides outside the gene matches: 9. Germline CDR1 is SGHNT and CDR2 is YYREEE (reference sequence). The CDR3 consists of 18 residues.

The genes are TRBV7-6 and TRBJ2-7; D is unclear. This CDR3 is built from 12 residues. V lost 5 bases and J 7 bases, leaving 12 bases between the germline ends. CDR1 is SGHVS, CDR2 FNYEAQ, per germline. Here the CDR3 reads CASSGSGGEQYF. CDR3 coding DNA: TGTGCCAGCAGCGGGTCGGGTGGGGAGCAGTACTTC.

The rearrangement links TRBV12-3 or TRBV12-4 to TRBJ1-1; D is perhaps TRBD1 (6 bases). Trimming took 8 bases from V and 0 from J, leaving 10 bases between them. CDR3 length: 13 residues. CDR3 amino acids: CASGGQLNTEAFF. For the CDR3, the DNA is TGTGCCAGCGGAGGACAGTTGAACACTGAAGCTTTCTTT.

The chain recombines TRBV2 with TRBJ1-4, with D uncertain. The germline gives CDR1 SNHLY, CDR2 FYNNEI. The CDR3 has 16 residues. V gave up 3 bases and J gave up 0 bases, with 11 bases separating them. CDR3: CASSERVYTTNEKLFF. The CDR3 DNA follows: TGTGCCAGCAGTGAGAGGGTTTATACAACTAATGAAAAACTGTTTTTT.

The chain has TRBV9 and TRBJ2-2; the D is unclear. Trimming left V 0 bases short and J 5 bases short, with 11 bases between. The CDR3 sequence is 15 residues long. Germline V gives CDR1 SGDLS, CDR2 YYNGEE. The CDR3 DNA is TGTGCCAGCAGCGTAGTAGCTCTGGGTACCGGGGAGCTGTTTTTT. Amino acid sequence: CASSVVALGTGELFF.

V gene TRBV4-1 combines with J gene TRBJ2-1, with TRBD2 matching 8 bases. V shed 4 bases, J shed 9 bases, and the junction held 5 bases outside the gene matches. The CDR3 sequence is 13 residues long. The germline V gene encodes CDR1 MGHRA and CDR2 YSYEKL. DNA of the CDR3: TGCGCCAGCAGCCTCGGACTAGCCGGTGAGCAGTTCTTC. This sequence encodes CASSLGLAGEQFF.

This clone came up a few times. The chain is built from TRBV6-5 and TRBJ2-7; 11 bases fit TRBD1. Germline values: CDR1 MNHEY, CDR2 SVGAGI. Trimming cost V 6 bases and J 2 bases; bases outside gene matches: 3. The CDR3 contains 14 residues. The CDR3: CASRGTGGTYEQYF. DNA of the CDR3: TGTGCCAGCAGAGGGACAGGGGGTACCTACGAGCAGTACTTC.

This CDR3 is CASGTSTGLSQPQHF. In nucleotides, the CDR3 is TGTGCTAGTGGCACCTCCACAGGGTTAAGTCAGCCCCAGCATTTT. The V and J genes are TRBV12-5 and TRBJ1-5; maybe TRBD1 (6 bases). V lost 6 bases and J lost 6, with 18 bases in between. The CDR3 extends over 15 amino acids. Germline assignment: CDR1 LGHNT and CDR2 FRNRAP.

The genes are TRBV11-2 and TRBJ1-1; D is unresolved. With 1 base removed from V and 4 bases from J, the gap between germline ends came to 10 bases. CDR1 and CDR2 (germline): SGHAT, FQNNGV. CDR3 length: 14 amino acids. CDR3 region: CASSLGSGSTEAFF. Written as DNA, the CDR3 is TGTGCCAGCAGCTTAGGGAGCGGAAGCACTGAAGCTTTCTTT.